The clone carrying this T cell receptor (beta chain) was observed at least ten times. Its antigen is not known. The length of the CDR3 is 14 residues. V was pared by 1 base and J by 5 bases, with 10 bases between. Germline CDR1 is SGHRS and CDR2 is YFSETQ. This entry is derived from a study of T-cell reconstitution after alpha-beta-depleted transplantation in children. Unique molecular identifiers tagged the TCRbeta library. Each CDR3 protein is one row after TCRdb ran MiXCR on the PCR reads. This table holds 670,000 or so distinct CDR3 sequences, around 12% found once. Findings and caveats of the study: Recipient T cells and thymic progenitors that survived gave rise to the high TCRbeta diversity observed at day 60 in some patients.

The sample was PBMCs, taken before TCRalphabeta/CD19-depleted stem cell transplant. The receptor comes from a girl aged 2 to 10 with congenital amegakaryocytic thrombocytopenia, due to receive a stem cell transplant. The gene calls are TRBV5-1 and TRBJ2-1, with a weak D call TRBD2 (6 bases). Written as DNA, the CDR3 is TGCGCCAGCAGCTTGATAGCGGAAAACAATGAGCAGTTCTTC. Its protein is CASSLIAENNEQFF.